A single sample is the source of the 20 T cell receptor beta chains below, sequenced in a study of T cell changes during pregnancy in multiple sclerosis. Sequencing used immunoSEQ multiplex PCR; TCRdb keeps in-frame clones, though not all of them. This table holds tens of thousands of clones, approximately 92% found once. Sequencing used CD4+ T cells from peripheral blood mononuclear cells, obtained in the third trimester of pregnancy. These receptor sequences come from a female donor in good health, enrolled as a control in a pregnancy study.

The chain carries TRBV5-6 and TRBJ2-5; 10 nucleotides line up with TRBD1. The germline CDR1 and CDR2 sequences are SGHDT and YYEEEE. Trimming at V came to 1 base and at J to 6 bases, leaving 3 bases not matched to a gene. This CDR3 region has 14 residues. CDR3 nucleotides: TGTGCCAGCAGCTTGCCGGGACAGGGGAAGACCCAGTACTTC. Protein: CASSLPGQGKTQYF.

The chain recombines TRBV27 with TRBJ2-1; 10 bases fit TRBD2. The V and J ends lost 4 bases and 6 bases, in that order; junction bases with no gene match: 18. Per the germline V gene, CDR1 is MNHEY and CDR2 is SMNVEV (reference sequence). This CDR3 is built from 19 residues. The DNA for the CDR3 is TGTGCCAGCAGTTCCAAGGCCCTCACTAAGCGGGGGGGCGGCAATGAGCAGTTCTTC. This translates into CASSSKALTKRGGGNEQFF.

Here the CDR3 reads CASSEGWGGFQPQHF. CDR3 DNA: TGTGCCAGCAGTGAGGGCTGGGGGGGGTTTCAGCCCCAGCATTTT. The chain carries TRBV2 and TRBJ1-5; TRBD1 might be the D (5 bases). Germline V gene data show CDR1 as SNHLY and CDR2 as FYNNEI. V was clipped by 3 bases and J by 6 bases, with 15 bases between them. This CDR3 has 15 amino acids.

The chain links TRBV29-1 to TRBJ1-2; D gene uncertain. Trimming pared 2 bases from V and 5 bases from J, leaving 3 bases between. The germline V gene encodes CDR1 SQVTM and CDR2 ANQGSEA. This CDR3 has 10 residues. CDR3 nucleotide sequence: TGCAGCGTTGAACAGTATGGCTACACCTTC. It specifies CSVEQYGYTF.

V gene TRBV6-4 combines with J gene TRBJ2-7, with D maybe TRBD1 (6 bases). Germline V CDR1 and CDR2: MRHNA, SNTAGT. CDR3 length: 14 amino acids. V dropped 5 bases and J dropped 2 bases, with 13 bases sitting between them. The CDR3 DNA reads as TGTGCCAGCAGTCCGGACAGTAGGACCTACGAGCAGTACTTC. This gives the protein CASSPDSRTYEQYF.

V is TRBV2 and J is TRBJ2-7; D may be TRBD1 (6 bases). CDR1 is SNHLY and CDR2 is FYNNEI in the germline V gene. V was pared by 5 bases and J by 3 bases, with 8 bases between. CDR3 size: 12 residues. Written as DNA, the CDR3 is TGTGCCAGCAGTACAGGGTTCTACGAGCAGTACTTC. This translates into CASSTGFYEQYF.

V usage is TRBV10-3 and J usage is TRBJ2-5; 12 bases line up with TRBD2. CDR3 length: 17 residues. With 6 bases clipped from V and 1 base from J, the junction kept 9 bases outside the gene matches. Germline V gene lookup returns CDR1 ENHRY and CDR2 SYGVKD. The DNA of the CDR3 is TGTGCCATCAGGGAAGGAAGGACTAGCGGGGTCCAAGAGACCCAGTACTTC. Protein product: CAIREGRTSGVQETQYF.

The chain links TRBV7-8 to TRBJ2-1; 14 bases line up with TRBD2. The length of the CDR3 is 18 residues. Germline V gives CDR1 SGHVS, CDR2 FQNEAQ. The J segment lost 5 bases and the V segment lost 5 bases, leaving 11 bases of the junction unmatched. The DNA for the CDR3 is TGTGCCAGCAGCCCAAGACTAGCGGGGGGGCCCTACAACAATGAGCAGTTCTTC. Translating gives CASSPRLAGGPYNNEQFF.

The CDR3 nucleotides are TGTGCCAGTTACAGGGGGCTGGCTGAAGCTTTCTTT. Amino acid sequence: CASYRGLAEAFF. The rearrangement joins TRBV6-5 to TRBJ1-1; 9 bases agree with TRBD1. Germline CDR1 reads MNHEY; CDR2 reads SVGAGI. The CDR3 extends over 12 amino acids. Losses at the gene ends were 9 bases for V and 6 bases for J; bases not matched to a gene: 5.

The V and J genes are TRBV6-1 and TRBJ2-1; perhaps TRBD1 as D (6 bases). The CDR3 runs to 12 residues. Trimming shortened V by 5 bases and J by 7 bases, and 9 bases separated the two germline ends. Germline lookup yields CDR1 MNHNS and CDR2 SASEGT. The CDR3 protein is CASSFTGNEQFF. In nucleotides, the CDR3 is TGTGCCAGCAGTTTTACAGGGAATGAGCAGTTCTTC.

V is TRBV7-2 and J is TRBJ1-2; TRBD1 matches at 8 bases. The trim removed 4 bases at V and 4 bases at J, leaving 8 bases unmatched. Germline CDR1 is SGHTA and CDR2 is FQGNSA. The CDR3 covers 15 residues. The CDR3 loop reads CASSSSPGQVYGYTF. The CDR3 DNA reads TGTGCCAGCAGCTCCTCACCGGGACAGGTCTATGGCTACACCTTC.

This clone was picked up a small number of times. CDR3 sequence: CASSSRSYNSPLHF. The CDR3 nucleotides are TGTGCCAGCAGCTCTAGGTCGTATAATTCACCCCTCCACTTT. This rearrangement joins TRBV13 to TRBJ1-6, with unresolved D. Germline lookup yields CDR1 PRHDT and CDR2 FYEKMQ (reference sequence). Trimming took off 4 bases at V and 4 bases at J, with 8 bases between the two ends. The CDR3 covers 14 residues.

CDR3 sequence: CSVELKAGRYEQYF. The CDR3 coding sequence is TGCAGCGTTGAACTTAAAGCAGGGCGCTACGAGCAGTACTTC. The chain joins TRBV29-1 to TRBJ2-7; a possible D gene is TRBD1 (5 bases). Trimming took 2 bases from V and 3 from J, leaving 14 bases between them. This CDR3 is built from 14 residues. Germline-derived CDR1 and CDR2 are SQVTM and ANQGSEA.

Written as DNA, the CDR3 is TGTGCCAGCAGTGCGGACAGGGAGAGGGTCTATGGCTACACCTTC. It translates to CASSADRERVYGYTF. The chain couples TRBV6-1 to TRBJ1-2; 8 positions match TRBD1. With 4 bases clipped from V and 4 bases from J, the junction kept 8 bases outside the gene matches. This CDR3 spans 15 amino acids. Germline values: CDR1 MNHNS, CDR2 SASEGT.

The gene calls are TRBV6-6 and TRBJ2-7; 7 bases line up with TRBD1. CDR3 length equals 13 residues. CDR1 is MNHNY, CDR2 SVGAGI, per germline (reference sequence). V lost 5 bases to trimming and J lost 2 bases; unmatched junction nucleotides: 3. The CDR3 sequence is CASSTGTAYEQYF. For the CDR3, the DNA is TGTGCCAGCAGTACCGGGACAGCCTACGAGCAGTACTTC.

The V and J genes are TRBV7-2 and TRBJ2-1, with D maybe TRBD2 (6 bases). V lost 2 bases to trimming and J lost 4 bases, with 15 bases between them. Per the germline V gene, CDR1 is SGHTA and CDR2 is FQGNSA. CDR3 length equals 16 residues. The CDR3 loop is CASSLRAGGLYNEQFF. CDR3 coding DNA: TGTGCCAGCAGCTTACGGGCAGGAGGGCTATACAATGAGCAGTTCTTC.

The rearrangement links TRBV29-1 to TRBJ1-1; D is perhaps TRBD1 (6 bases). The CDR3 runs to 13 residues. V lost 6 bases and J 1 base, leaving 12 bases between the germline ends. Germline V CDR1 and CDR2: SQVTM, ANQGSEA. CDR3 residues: CSVSGTPNTEAFF. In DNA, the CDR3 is TGCAGCGTGTCCGGGACACCGAACACTGAAGCTTTCTTT.

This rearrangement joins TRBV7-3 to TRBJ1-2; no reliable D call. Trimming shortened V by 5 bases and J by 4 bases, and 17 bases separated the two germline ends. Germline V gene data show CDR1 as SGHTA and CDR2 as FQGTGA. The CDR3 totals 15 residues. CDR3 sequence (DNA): TGTGCCAGCAGCCCCGCCCGCGGGGAAATCTATGGCTACACCTTC. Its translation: CASSPARGEIYGYTF.

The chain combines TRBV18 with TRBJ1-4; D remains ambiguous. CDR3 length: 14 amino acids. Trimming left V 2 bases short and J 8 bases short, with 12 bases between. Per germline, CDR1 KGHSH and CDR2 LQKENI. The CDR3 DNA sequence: TGTGCCAGCTCACCAGGGAGTAAAGGGGAAAAACTGTTTTTT. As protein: CASSPGSKGEKLFF.

CDR3 sequence reads: CASSQPGGDDYGYTF. DNA of the CDR3: TGTGCCAGCAGCCAGCCCGGAGGAGACGACTATGGCTACACCTTC. V is TRBV4-2 and J is TRBJ1-2; no firm D call. This CDR3 is built from 15 residues. The V gene's germline CDR1 is LGHNA and CDR2 YNFKEQ. V gave up 3 bases and J gave up 3 bases, with 14 bases separating them.